The 29 T cell receptor beta chains below all came from one sample that was sequenced in a study of cytomegalovirus exposure and HLA in healthy donors. The data were produced by immunoSEQ multiplex PCR, yet TCRdb's version contains in-frame clones alone and is incomplete. The profile shows 250,000 to 300,000 clones, around 90% of them singletons. The sample was PBMCs. Source of these receptors: a woman aged 18 to 35 in good health and CMV-seronegative.

This chain joins TRBV12-5 and TRBJ2-1; D may be TRBD2 (5 bases). V lost 1 base to trimming and J lost 8 bases, with 15 bases between them. There are 15 residues in the CDR3. Germline V gene sequence: CDR1 LGHNT, CDR2 FRNRAP. CDR3 DNA sequence: TGTGCTAGTGGTTTGGGGCTCCCAGCGGCCGATGAGCAGTTCTTC. Its protein is CASGLGLPAADEQFF.

The genes are TRBV18 and TRBJ2-7; 7 nucleotides agree with TRBD1. CDR1 is KGHSH, CDR2 LQKENI, per germline. The CDR3 consists of 15 residues. V gave up 3 bases and J gave up 2 bases; unmatched junction bases: 7. The CDR3 here is CASSPRQGPPYEQYF. The CDR3 region has the DNA TGTGCCAGCTCACCCCGACAGGGACCTCCCTACGAGCAGTACTTC.

The chain recombines TRBV6-1 with TRBJ2-7; TRBD1 aligns across 9 bases. The CDR3 covers 15 residues. Germline CDR1 reads MNHNS; CDR2 reads SASEGT. V shed 1 base and J 5 bases; nucleotides not matched to a gene: 6. The CDR3 protein is CASSEGTGDKHEQYV. CDR3 DNA: TGTGCCAGCAGTGAAGGGACAGGGGATAAACACGAGCAGTACGTC.

The chain is built from TRBV6-5 and TRBJ2-7; 8 bases align to TRBD2. This CDR3 is built from 13 residues. Germline lookup yields CDR1 MNHEY and CDR2 SVGAGI. Unmatched junction bases numbered 2, after V lost 1 base and J lost 6 bases. CDR3 nucleotide sequence: TGTGCCAGCAGTTACTGGACTAGCCGCGAGCAGTACTTC. Protein: CASSYWTSREQYF.

The chain recombines TRBV6-5 with TRBJ1-6; no reliable D call. This CDR3 contains 14 residues. Germline lookup yields CDR1 MNHEY and CDR2 SVGAGI. V gave up 5 bases and J gave up 4 bases, with 9 bases separating them. The DNA for the CDR3 is TGTGCCAGCAGTACAAAGAGGTATAATTCACCCCTCCACTTT. It codes for CASSTKRYNSPLHF.

This clone appeared a single time. The chain links TRBV7-2 to TRBJ2-7, with 9 bases aligning to TRBD1. The V and J ends lost 2 bases and 6 bases, in that order; junction bases with no gene match: 8. Germline V CDR1 and CDR2: SGHTA, FQGNSA. The CDR3 consists of 15 residues. CDR3 nucleotide sequence: TGTGCCAGCAGCTTATTAGGGACAGGGCCGACCGAGCAGTACTTC. It yields the protein CASSLLGTGPTEQYF.

The chain recombines TRBV6-1 with TRBJ2-2, with 8 positions matching TRBD2. With V trimmed by 2 bases and J by 5 bases, 4 bases remained unmatched. Germline V gene lookup returns CDR1 MNHNS and CDR2 SASEGT. The CDR3 consists of 15 residues. The CDR3 sequence is CASSETGGATGELFF. The CDR3 DNA reads as TGTGCCAGCAGTGAAACCGGGGGGGCGACCGGGGAGCTGTTTTTT.

This chain links TRBV19 with TRBJ1-1, with 10 bases lining up with TRBD1. The germline CDR1 and CDR2 sequences are LNHDA and SQIVND (reference sequence). The length of the CDR3 is 16 residues. V trimming: 5 bases; J trimming: 3 bases; junction bases outside the gene matches: 9. CDR3 loop: CASSPRDRGSHTEAFF. Written as DNA, the CDR3 is TGTGCCAGTAGTCCCCGGGACAGGGGATCCCACACTGAAGCTTTCTTT.

J is TRBJ1-5 and V is TRBV7-9; tentatively, D is TRBD1 (5 bases). The CDR3 totals 13 residues. Trimming shortened V by 6 bases and J by 5 bases, and 11 bases separated the two germline ends. Germline values: CDR1 SEHNR, CDR2 FQNEAQ (reference sequence). The CDR3 here is CASSSGRDQPQHF. The CDR3 nucleotides are TGTGCCAGCAGTTCAGGCAGGGATCAGCCCCAGCATTTT.

The V gene is TRBV27, the J gene TRBJ2-1; 12 positions agree with TRBD2. The CDR3 is made up of 16 amino acids. Germline V CDR1 and CDR2: MNHEY, SMNVEV (reference sequence). Trimming removed 5 bases from V and 4 bases from J; junction bases left unmatched: 6. CDR3 DNA: TGTGCCAGCAGTCCACTAGCGGGGGGTTCGTACAATGAGCAGTTCTTC. Protein: CASSPLAGGSYNEQFF.

This sequence joins TRBV7-9 and TRBJ2-3; 15 bases align to TRBD2. V trimming: 5 bases; J trimming: 4 bases; junction bases outside the gene matches: 10. The CDR3 spans 18 residues. Germline V gives CDR1 SEHNR, CDR2 FQNEAQ (reference sequence). The CDR3 loop is CASSPGLAGGALADTQYF. CDR3 nucleotide sequence: TGTGCCAGCAGCCCAGGACTAGCGGGGGGGGCTTTGGCAGATACGCAGTATTTT.

The chain joins TRBV27 to TRBJ1-6, with D unclear. CDR1 is MNHEY, CDR2 SMNVEV, per germline (reference sequence). The CDR3 totals 16 residues. The V and J ends lost 6 bases and 0 bases respectively, with 12 bases between them. CDR3 sequence: CASSGGSSSYNSPLHF. The CDR3 DNA follows: TGTGCCAGCAGCGGCGGCAGTAGCTCCTATAATTCACCCCTCCACTTT.

The CDR3, as DNA: TGTGCCAGCAGCTCCTACGACAGCTCCTACGAGCAGTACTTC. Translated: CASSSYDSSYEQYF. The chain is built from TRBV7-9 and TRBJ2-7; perhaps TRBD1 as D (5 bases). CDR1 and CDR2 from the germline V gene are SEHNR and FQNEAQ (reference sequence). V was cut by 4 bases and J by 0 bases, with 10 bases left in between. The CDR3 contains 14 residues.

V is TRBV18 and J is TRBJ1-1; possibly TRBD1 for D (5 bases). The germline V gene has CDR1 KGHSH and CDR2 LQKENI. CDR3 length: 13 residues. Trimming cost V 3 bases and J 1 base, with 6 bases left between them. The CDR3 DNA follows: TGTGCCAGCTCACCGACAGAGAACACTGAAGCTTTCTTT. Its translation is CASSPTENTEAFF.

The V gene is TRBV7-6, the J gene TRBJ2-7, with TRBD1 matching 8 bases. V dropped 3 bases and J dropped 1; count of bases not matched to a gene: 8. CDR1 and CDR2 from the germline V gene are SGHVS and FNYEAQ. The CDR3 is made up of 16 amino acids. The CDR3 sequence is CASSLSRDRRSYEQYF. The CDR3 nucleotides read TGTGCCAGCAGCTTGTCTAGGGACAGGAGATCCTACGAGCAGTACTTC.

The genes are TRBV2 and TRBJ1-1; 7 bases fit TRBD1. Trimming cost V 6 bases and J 1 base; bases outside gene matches: 11. CDR3 length equals 16 residues. The V gene's germline CDR1 is SNHLY and CDR2 FYNNEI. The CDR3 region is CASRPGTATKNTEAFF. CDR3 DNA: TGTGCCAGCAGACCCGGGACAGCGACGAAGAACACTGAAGCTTTCTTT.

The rearrangement uses TRBV7-2 and TRBJ2-1, with 8 nucleotides matching TRBD2. Germline-derived CDR1 and CDR2 are SGHTA and FQGNSA. V lost 5 bases to trimming and J lost 2 bases; unmatched junction nucleotides: 5. This CDR3 has 15 residues. CDR3 sequence reads: CASSLLAGTYNEQFF. In DNA form, the CDR3 reads TGTGCCAGCAGCCTCTTAGCGGGGACCTACAATGAGCAGTTCTTC. Together with reference TRBV7-2 and TRBJ2-1, the CDR3 gives the full variable domain: GAGVSQSPSNKVTEKGKDVELRCDPISGHTALYWYRQSLGQGLEFLIYFQGNSAPDKSGLPSDRFSAERTGGSVSTLTIQRTQQEDSAVYLCASSLLAGTYNEQFFGPGTRLTVL.

The chain has TRBV18 and TRBJ2-5; 7 nucleotides match TRBD1. J gave up 2 bases and V 4 bases, and 4 bases lay outside the gene matches. Germline V gene sequence: CDR1 KGHSH, CDR2 LQKENI. CDR3 length: 14 amino acids. The CDR3: CASSQTGPQETQYF. The CDR3 region has the DNA TGTGCCAGCTCACAGACAGGGCCTCAAGAGACCCAGTACTTC.

J is TRBJ2-7 and V is TRBV4-1; D perhaps matches TRBD1 (5 bases). The germline CDR1 and CDR2 sequences are MGHRA and YSYEKL. CDR3 length: 15 amino acids. V lost 1 base to trimming and J lost 2 bases, with 12 bases between them. The CDR3: CASSQVGQRTYEQYF. CDR3 sequence (DNA): TGCGCCAGCAGCCAAGTGGGGCAGAGAACCTACGAGCAGTACTTC.

The rearrangement joins TRBV19 to TRBJ2-7, with D possibly TRBD2 on 5 matching bases. The germline V gene encodes CDR1 LNHDA and CDR2 SQIVND (reference sequence). V shed 5 bases and J shed 3 bases, with 17 bases lying between them. The CDR3 is 15 amino acids. CDR3 bases: TGTGCCAGTAGTTTTGGACTCCTCTCGGGCTACGAGCAGTACTTC. It yields the protein CASSFGLLSGYEQYF.

V gene TRBV29-1 combines with J gene TRBJ2-7; the match to TRBD2 covers 8 bases. V lost 4 bases to trimming and J lost 6 bases; unmatched junction nucleotides: 5. The germline CDR1 and CDR2 sequences are SQVTM and ANQGSEA. CDR3 size: 12 residues. The CDR3 protein is CSVVAAGGEQYV. As DNA, the CDR3 is TGCAGCGTTGTGGCTGCGGGAGGCGAGCAGTACGTC.

This clone has just one count. The chain recombines TRBV2 with TRBJ2-1, with 9 nucleotides matching TRBD2. Germline CDR1 SNHLY, CDR2 FYNNEI. V was pared by 6 bases and J by 4 bases, with 7 bases of the junction left unmatched. The CDR3 covers 15 residues. The CDR3 spells CASRVSGGAYNEQFF. The CDR3, as DNA: TGTGCCAGCAGGGTTAGCGGGGGCGCTTACAATGAGCAGTTCTTC.

V is TRBV10-3 and J is TRBJ2-1, with D possibly matching TRBD2 (5 bases). The CDR3 is 12 amino acids. Germline V lookup: CDR1 ENHRY, CDR2 SYGVKD. V lost 5 bases to trimming and J lost 8 bases, with 10 bases between them. The CDR3, as DNA: TGTGCCATCAGTACGGGGAGCGATGAGCAGTTCTTC. As protein: CAISTGSDEQFF.

V usage is TRBV29-1 and J usage is TRBJ2-7; TRBD2 is a possible D gene (5 bases). The CDR3 sequence is 13 residues long. From germline, CDR1 is SQVTM and CDR2 ANQGSEA. V was shortened by 7 bases and J by 6 bases, with 19 bases between the two germline ends. The chain's CDR3 is CSAERGFAGEQYV. CDR3 nucleotide sequence: TGCAGCGCAGAACGGGGTTTCGCGGGCGAGCAGTACGTC.

The chain has TRBV6-6 and TRBJ1-1; D call uncertain. The CDR3 sequence is 16 residues long. Trimming stripped 0 bases from V and 2 bases from J, with 13 bases between. Germline CDR1 and CDR2: MNHNY and SVGAGI (reference sequence). DNA of the CDR3: TGTGCCAGCAGTTACTCCGGTTCGCGGGTAAACACTGAAGCTTTCTTT. This sequence encodes CASSYSGSRVNTEAFF.

This chain connects TRBV7-3 to TRBJ2-3; unclear D gene. This CDR3 has 12 residues. The V and J ends lost 6 bases and 6 bases respectively, with 10 bases between them. Germline values: CDR1 SGHTA, CDR2 FQGTGA. The CDR3 DNA follows: TGTGCCAGCAGTTTTAACGGTGATACGCAGTATTTT. This encodes CASSFNGDTQYF.

The chain couples TRBV4-2 to TRBJ2-7; perhaps TRBD1 as D (6 bases). From germline, CDR1 is LGHNA and CDR2 YNFKEQ. This CDR3 has 13 residues. Trimming removed 0 bases from V and 7 bases from J, with 10 bases in between. CDR3 sequence reads: CASSQDAGEEQYV. As DNA, the CDR3 is TGTGCCAGCAGCCAAGATGCAGGGGAAGAGCAGTACGTC.

The rearrangement uses TRBV7-6 and TRBJ2-5; TRBD1 aligns across 7 bases. Germline loops: CDR1 SGHVS, CDR2 FNYEAQ. The CDR3 length is 13 residues. V lost 5 bases to trimming and J lost 5 bases; unmatched junction nucleotides: 5. The CDR3, as DNA: TGTGCCAGCAGCCCTACAGGGGTTGAGACCCAGTACTTC. Translated: CASSPTGVETQYF.

This clone was counted a few times. The chain combines TRBV5-1 with TRBJ1-6; D is undetermined. Germline CDR1 SGHRS, CDR2 YFSETQ. The CDR3 runs to 13 residues. Trimming cost V 4 bases and J 14 bases, with 16 bases left between them. The CDR3 spells CASSPVAESTLHF. CDR3 coding DNA: TGCGCCAGCAGCCCCGTGGCCGAATCGACCCTCCACTTT.